This T cell receptor beta chain is drawn from a study of cytomegalovirus exposure and HLA in healthy donors. The study's findings and limits: With later analysis, a missense DCLRE1C variant became linked to TCR beta V- and J-gene trimming. Donors were assumed by presence/absence analyses to have roughly uniform sequencing depth. Using the classifier, cytomegalovirus status was reportedly diagnosed with high specificity and sensitivity.

The study ran its PCR with 60 Vbeta and 13 Jbeta primers. Per the authors' pipeline: There were 80 million or so unique TCR beta chains by a later count, and approximately 11 million of them were shared. Sequencing was performed with immunoSEQ multiplex PCR; in TCRdb, only in-frame clones are kept and a portion is missing. V and J calls and clone size are as listed in that table; D and trimming were resolved from the DNA. The sample lists about 130,000 clones; approximately 86% were seen once. V gave up 4 bases and J gave up 4 bases; unmatched junction bases: 7. CDR1 is SGHTA, CDR2 FQGNSA, per germline. The CDR3 spans 15 residues. In the case of this clone: Its antigen is unknown.

The chain carries TRBV7-2 and TRBJ2-3; 8 positions agree with TRBD1. The clonotype comes from a boy younger than 18 in good health and CMV-seronegative. What was sequenced was PBMCs. CDR3 sequence (DNA): TGTGCCAGCAGCTCCCAGGACAGGGACTCAGATACGCAGTATTTT. Translated, it gives CASSSQDRDSDTQYF.